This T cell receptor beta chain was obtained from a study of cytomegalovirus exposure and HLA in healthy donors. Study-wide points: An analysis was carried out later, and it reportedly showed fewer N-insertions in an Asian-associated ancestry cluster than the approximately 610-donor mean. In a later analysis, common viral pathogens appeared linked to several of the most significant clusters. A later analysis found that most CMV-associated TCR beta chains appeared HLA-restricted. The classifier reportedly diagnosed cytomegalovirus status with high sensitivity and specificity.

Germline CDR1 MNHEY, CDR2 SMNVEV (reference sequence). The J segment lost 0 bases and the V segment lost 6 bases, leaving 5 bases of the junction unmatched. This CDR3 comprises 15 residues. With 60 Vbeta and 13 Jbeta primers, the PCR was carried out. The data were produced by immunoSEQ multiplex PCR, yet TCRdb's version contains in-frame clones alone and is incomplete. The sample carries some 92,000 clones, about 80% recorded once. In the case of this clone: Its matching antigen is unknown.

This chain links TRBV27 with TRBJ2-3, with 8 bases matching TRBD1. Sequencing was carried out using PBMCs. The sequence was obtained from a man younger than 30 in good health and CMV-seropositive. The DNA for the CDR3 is TGTGCCAGCAGCCCGACAGGGGTTAGCACAGATACGCAGTATTTT. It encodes CASSPTGVSTDTQYF.